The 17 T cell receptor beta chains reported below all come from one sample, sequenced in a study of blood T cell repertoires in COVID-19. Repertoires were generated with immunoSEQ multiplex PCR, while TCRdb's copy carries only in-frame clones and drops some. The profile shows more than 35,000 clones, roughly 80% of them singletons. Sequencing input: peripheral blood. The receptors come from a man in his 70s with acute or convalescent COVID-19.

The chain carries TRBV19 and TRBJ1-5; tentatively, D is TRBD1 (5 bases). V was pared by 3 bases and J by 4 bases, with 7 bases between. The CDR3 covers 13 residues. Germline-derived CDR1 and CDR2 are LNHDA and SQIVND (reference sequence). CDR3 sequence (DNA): TGTGCCAGTAGTATGGCAGGGAATCAGCCCCAGCATTTT. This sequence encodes CASSMAGNQPQHF.

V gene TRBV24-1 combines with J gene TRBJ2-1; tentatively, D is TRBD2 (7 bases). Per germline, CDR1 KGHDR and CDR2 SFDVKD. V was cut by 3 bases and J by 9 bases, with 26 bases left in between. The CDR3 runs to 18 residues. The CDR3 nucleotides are TGTGCCACCAGTGATAAGAAGGGGGGTAAGGCAGCGGGAAGTGAGCAGTTCTTC. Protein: CATSDKKGGKAAGSEQFF.

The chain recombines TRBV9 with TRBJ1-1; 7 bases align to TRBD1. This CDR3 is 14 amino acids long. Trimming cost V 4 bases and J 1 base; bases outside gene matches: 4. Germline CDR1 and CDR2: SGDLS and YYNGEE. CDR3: CASSPGTANTEAFF. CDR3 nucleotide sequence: TGTGCCAGCAGCCCCGGGACAGCGAACACTGAAGCTTTCTTT.

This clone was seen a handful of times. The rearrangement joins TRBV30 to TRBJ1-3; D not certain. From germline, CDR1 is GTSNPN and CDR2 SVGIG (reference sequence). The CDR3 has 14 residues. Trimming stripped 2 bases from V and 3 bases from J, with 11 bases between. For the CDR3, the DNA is TGTGCCTGGAGTACCCAGACACTTGGAAACACCATATATTTT. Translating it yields CAWSTQTLGNTIYF.

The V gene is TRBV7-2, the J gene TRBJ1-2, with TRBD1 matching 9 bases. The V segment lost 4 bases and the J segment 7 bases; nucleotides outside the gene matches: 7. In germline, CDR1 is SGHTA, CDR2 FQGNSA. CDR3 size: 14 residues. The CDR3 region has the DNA TGTGCCAGCAGCTCCAGTTGGACAGGGGTTGGCTACACCTTC. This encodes CASSSSWTGVGYTF.

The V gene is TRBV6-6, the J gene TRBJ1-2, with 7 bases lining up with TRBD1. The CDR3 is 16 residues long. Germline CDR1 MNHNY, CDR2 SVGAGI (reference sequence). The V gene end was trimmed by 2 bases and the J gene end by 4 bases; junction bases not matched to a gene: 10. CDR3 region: CASSYPDRDGSYGYTF. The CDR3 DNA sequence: TGTGCCAGCAGTTACCCTGACAGGGATGGAAGCTATGGCTACACCTTC.

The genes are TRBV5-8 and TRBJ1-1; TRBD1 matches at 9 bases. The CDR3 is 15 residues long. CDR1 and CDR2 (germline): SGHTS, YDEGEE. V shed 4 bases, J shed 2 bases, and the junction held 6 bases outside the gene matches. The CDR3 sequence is CASSQGDRANTEAFF. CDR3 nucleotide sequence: TGTGCCAGCAGCCAGGGGGACAGGGCCAACACTGAAGCTTTCTTT.

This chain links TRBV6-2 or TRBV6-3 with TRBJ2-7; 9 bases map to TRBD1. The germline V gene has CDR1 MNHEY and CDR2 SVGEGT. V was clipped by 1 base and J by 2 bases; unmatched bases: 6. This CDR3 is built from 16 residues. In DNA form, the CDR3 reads TGTGCCAGCAGTTACTTACCGGGACAGGGCACCTACGAGCAGTACTTC. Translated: CASSYLPGQGTYEQYF.

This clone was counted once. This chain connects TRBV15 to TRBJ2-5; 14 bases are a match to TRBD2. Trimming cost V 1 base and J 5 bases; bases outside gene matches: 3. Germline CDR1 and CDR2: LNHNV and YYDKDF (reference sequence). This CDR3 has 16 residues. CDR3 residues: CATSRAGTSGSETQYF. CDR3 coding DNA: TGTGCCACCAGCAGAGCCGGGACTAGCGGGAGTGAGACCCAGTACTTC.

This CDR3 is CASSYSIQGAAGYTF. The DNA of the CDR3 is TGTGCCAGCAGTTACTCGATTCAGGGGGCCGCTGGCTACACCTTC. The chain uses TRBV6-5 and TRBJ1-2; TRBD1 agrees at 8 bases. Germline CDR1 and CDR2: MNHEY and SVGAGI. There are 15 residues in the CDR3. Germline trimming cut 0 bases from V and 7 bases from J; bases unmatched to any gene: 7.

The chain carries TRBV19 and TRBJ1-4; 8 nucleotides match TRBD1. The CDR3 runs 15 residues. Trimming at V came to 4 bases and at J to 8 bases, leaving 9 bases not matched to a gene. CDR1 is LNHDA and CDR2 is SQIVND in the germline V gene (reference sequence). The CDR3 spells CASSTRQGIDEKLFF. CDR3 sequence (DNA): TGTGCCAGTAGTACCCGACAGGGGATTGACGAAAAACTGTTTTTT.

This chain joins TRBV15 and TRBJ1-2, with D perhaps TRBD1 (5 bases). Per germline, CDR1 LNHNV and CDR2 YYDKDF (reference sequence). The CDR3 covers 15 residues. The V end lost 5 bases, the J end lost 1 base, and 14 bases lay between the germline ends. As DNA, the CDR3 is TGTGCCACCAGCTTTAAAGGCACAGGTAACTATGGCTACACCTTC. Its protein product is CATSFKGTGNYGYTF.

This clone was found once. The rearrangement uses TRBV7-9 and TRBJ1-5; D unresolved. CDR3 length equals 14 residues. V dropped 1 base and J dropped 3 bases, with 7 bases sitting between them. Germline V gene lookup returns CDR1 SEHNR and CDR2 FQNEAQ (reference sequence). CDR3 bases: TGTGCCAGCAGCTTAGACGGGTTCAATCAGCCCCAGCATTTT. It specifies CASSLDGFNQPQHF. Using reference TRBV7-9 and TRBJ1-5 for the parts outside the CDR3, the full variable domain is DTGVSQNPRHKITKRGQNVTFRCDPISEHNRLYWYRQTLGQGPEFLTYFQNEAQLEKSRLLSDRFSAERPKGSFSTLEIQRTEQGDSAMYLCASSLDGFNQPQHFGDGTRLSIL.

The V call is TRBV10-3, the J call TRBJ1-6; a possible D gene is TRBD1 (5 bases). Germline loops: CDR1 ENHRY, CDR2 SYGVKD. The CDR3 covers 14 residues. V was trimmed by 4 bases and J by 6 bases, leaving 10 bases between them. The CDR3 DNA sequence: TGTGCCATCAGTGTGGGGCAGGGTAATTCACCCCTCCACTTT. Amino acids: CAISVGQGNSPLHF.

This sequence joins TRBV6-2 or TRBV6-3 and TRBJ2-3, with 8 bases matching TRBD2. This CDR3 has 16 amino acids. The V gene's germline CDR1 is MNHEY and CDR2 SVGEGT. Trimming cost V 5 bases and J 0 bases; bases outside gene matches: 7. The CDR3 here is CASSPGLAASTDTQYF. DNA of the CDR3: TGTGCCAGCAGTCCAGGACTAGCAGCTAGCACAGATACGCAGTATTTT.

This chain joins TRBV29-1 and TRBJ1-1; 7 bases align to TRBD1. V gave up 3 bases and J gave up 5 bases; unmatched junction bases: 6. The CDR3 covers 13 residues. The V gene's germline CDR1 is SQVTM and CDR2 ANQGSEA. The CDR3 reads CSVDTGVGTEAFF. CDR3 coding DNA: TGCAGCGTTGATACAGGGGTCGGTACTGAAGCTTTCTTT.

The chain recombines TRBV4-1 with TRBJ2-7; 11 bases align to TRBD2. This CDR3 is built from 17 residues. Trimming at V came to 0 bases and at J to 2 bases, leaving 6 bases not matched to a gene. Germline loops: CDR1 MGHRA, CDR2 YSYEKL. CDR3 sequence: CASSQEAVAGGPYEQYF. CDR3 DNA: TGCGCCAGCAGCCAAGAGGCTGTAGCGGGAGGGCCCTACGAGCAGTACTTC.